The rows below give T cell receptor beta chains drawn from one sample of a study of T cells after yellow fever vaccination. TCRdb ran MiXCR on the 5' RACE reads and lists one entry per CDR3 protein. Of 350,000 to 550,000 distinct CDR3 sequences in the sample, 15% to 20% were seen once. Here the sequenced sample was PBMCs, taken before the yellow fever booster vaccination. These receptors were obtained from a man between 18 and 35 years old who received the YFV17D yellow fever vaccine. Both conserved end residues are part of each CDR3.

cdr3_length,j_call,v_call,cdr3_aa
15,TRBJ2-1,TRBV4-1,CASSQVTWGGGEQFF
15,TRBJ2-3,TRBV5-1,CASSLSGANTDTQYF
14,TRBJ2-3,TRBV12-3/TRBV12-4,CASSLTGGVDTQYF
12,TRBJ2-3,TRBV7-8,CASSLRFGQGSF
14,TRBJ2-3,TRBV20-1,CSARSRVGTDTQYF
14,TRBJ2-7,TRBV15,CATSRDVGSYEQYF
16,TRBJ1-5,TRBV20-1,CSARDWEGQANQPQHF
14,TRBJ2-2,TRBV9,CASSVDRGRRELFF
13,TRBJ2-5,TRBV29-1,CSVFSGVGETQYF
15,TRBJ1-5,TRBV12-3/TRBV12-4,CASSLQGALGQPQHF
14,TRBJ1-1,TRBV15,CATNREVKDTEAFF
15,TRBJ2-5,TRBV5-1,CASSLAGTRQETQYF
11,TRBJ2-7,TRBV7-2,CASSLVGEQYF
15,TRBJ1-5,TRBV6-6,CASAQGSSSNQPQHF
13,TRBJ1-2,TRBV4-3,CASSLTNGDGYTF
15,TRBJ1-5,TRBV7-2,CASSWGPEGGQPQHF
13,TRBJ1-2,TRBV6-5,CASSKTGYYGYTF
16,TRBJ2-2,TRBV5-1,CASSLRTGINTGELFF
15,TRBJ2-5,TRBV7-8,CASSLLRTLRETQYF
12,TRBJ2-7,TRBV7-9,CASTTGSYEQYF
15,TRBJ2-1,TRBV20-1,CSATLSGSDYTEQFF
13,TRBJ1-5,TRBV10-3,CAISRQEDQPQHF
15,TRBJ2-5,TRBV7-3,CASSPRRGGIETQYF
16,TRBJ2-3,TRBV9,CASSGARGGPTDTQYF
20,TRBJ1-2,TRBV7-7,CASSLVLSYGQGINNYGYTF
15,TRBJ1-1,TRBV9,CASSVDGGLGTEAFF
15,TRBJ1-5,TRBV7-2,CASSFGLPGSWSQHF